Listed here is a single T cell receptor (beta chain). This clonotype has a handful of counts. Its antigen has not been determined. There are no base qualities to consult, and no much larger clone falls within one base. The data were obtained in a study of T-cell memory formation after mild COVID-19 listed by TCRdb under 2021. Background for the entire study: TCR sequence clusters from the two donors were found to be largely donor specific. T-cell clones expanding and contracting after mild COVID-19 in a couple of donors were tracked by longitudinal TCRalpha and TCRbeta repertoire sequencing. The cohort comprised two young, previously healthy adult volunteers, one female and one male. General study outcomes and caveats: Whether the second-wave clones peaking on day 37 were SARS-CoV-2 specific was not confirmed. Contracting CD4+ clones appeared mostly in the CM and EM memory subsets, whereas CD8+ clones were enriched in EMRA. The study included only a couple of mild cases, and larger cohorts that include severe cases with pre-infection samples were judged to be necessary. Clones that contracted from day 15 to 85 showed balanced CD4/CD8 phenotypes, whereas a second wave of clones that expanded from day 15 to 37 leaned towards CD4+. The detection of some responding clones in pre-infection memory suggests that pre-existing cross-reactive memory T cells joined the SARS-CoV-2 response.

Ficoll-Paque density gradient centrifugation was the method used to isolate PBMCs. Per the germline V gene, SGHAT is the CDR1 and FQNNGV is the CDR2. Here V drops 2 bases and J drops 4 bases, and the junction holds 9 bases not matched to any gene. Including the terminal cysteine and phenylalanine, the CDR3 comprises 17 residues. The CDR3 DNA has 51 bases and is translated from base 1. The instrument was an Illumina NovaSeq 6000. cDNA libraries for TCRalpha and TCRbeta were prepared by 5'RACE using constant-segment primers, with sample barcodes and unique molecular identifiers added. Trizol reagent was used to extract RNA from every sample. The libraries were amplified in two PCR steps, and the second step added a second sample barcode and Illumina TruSeq adapters. The libraries were sequenced on an Illumina NovaSeq using 2 x 150 bp paired-end reads. In the authors' own workflow: Demultiplexing of reads and collapsing into UMI-guided consensus sequences were performed with migec v1.2.7. Using mixcr v2.1.11, UMI consensuses were aligned to TRA and TRB V and J templates and then assembled into clonotypes. Expanded or contracted clonotypes were those called significant by both edgeR and NoisET, with noise models trained on biological replicates. For edgeR calls, the thresholds were a false discovery rate-adjusted p below 0.01 and a log2 fold-change of 1. As an exploratory analysis of dynamics, max-normalized trajectories of the 1000 most abundant clonotypes were examined with PCA combined with hierarchical clustering. Separately sequenced CD4+ and CD8+ repertoires were used to assign the CD4 or CD8 phenotype of responding clones. TCRdb passed the public sequencing reads through fastp at Q25 and MiXCR, retaining productive beta sequences. CDR3 protein sequences are deduplicated, and each keeps its most common genes and DNA. TCRdb's processing, not the study's, gives the V and J calls here. Within this sample are 280,000 or so distinct CDR3 sequences, with under 8.5% of them counted one time only. The ten top clones hold around a fifth of the sample.

The sample taken for sequencing was PBMCs or a T cell subset sorted from them (not recorded which). The TCR was taken from a young man who had mild COVID-19 (a few samples of this study predate the infection). The sample titles of this study are shuffled in the database, so cell type and time point are left out; the donor was told from shared clones. The sequence joins TRBV11-2 to TRBJ2-3; a stretch of 10 junction bases matches TRBD1. The CDR3 region has the sequence CASSLPAGTGVPDTQYF. The bases are TGTGCCAGCAGCTTACCCGCCGGGACAGGGGTACCAGATACGCAGTATTTT.